Presented here are 30 T cell receptor beta chains from one specimen sequenced in a study of neurological immune-mediated disorders. TCRdb processed the 5' RACE reads anew with MiXCR; each CDR3 protein has one entry. This sample yields about 21,000 distinct CDR3 sequences, of which roughly 15% are seen a single time; about 15% belongs to the top ten. Sequencing input: PBMCs. The receptor source for this set is a female donor with HTLV-1-associated myelopathy (HAM/TSP).

This clonotype was seen at least ten times. The CDR3, as DNA: TGTGCCAGCAGAGGGACAGGGGACTACGAGCAGTACTTC. Translated, it gives CASRGTGDYEQYF. J is TRBJ2-7 and V is TRBV12-3 or TRBV12-4; 10 bases line up with TRBD1. The ends lost 6 bases at V and 3 bases at J; junction bases unmatched: 2. The CDR3 loop spans 13 amino acids.

This clonotype has a count of ten or more. V and J are TRBV20-1 and TRBJ2-1; the match to TRBD2 covers 15 bases. Germline V gives CDR1 DFQATT, CDR2 SNEGSKA (reference sequence). This CDR3 contains 14 residues. V was pared by 5 bases and J by 10 bases, with 6 bases of the junction left unmatched. Here the CDR3 DNA reads TGCAGTGCTCTCCGGACTAGCGGGGGGGTCGAGCAGTTCTTC. Its protein is CSALRTSGGVEQFF.

This clonotype was counted ten times or more. The gene calls are TRBV27 and TRBJ2-1; D gene uncertain. Between the trimmed V and J ends, which lost 0 bases and 3 bases, there was a span of 6 bases. The CDR3 loop spans 14 amino acids. Germline CDR1 MNHEY, CDR2 SMNVEV (reference sequence). The CDR3 nucleotides read TGTGCCAGCAGTTTATCGATAGACTACAATGAGCAGTTCTTC. Its translation is CASSLSIDYNEQFF.

In its sample, this clonotype is medium-sized (0.01 to 0.1%). V is TRBV5-1 and J is TRBJ1-1; D is unresolved. Germline lookup yields CDR1 SGHRS and CDR2 YFSETQ. CDR3 size: 14 residues. Trimming took off 1 base at V and 0 bases at J, with 7 bases between the two ends. As DNA, the CDR3 is TGCGCCAGCAGCTTGCGCCAGCTGAACACTGAAGCTTTCTTT. Translating it yields CASSLRQLNTEAFF.

This clonotype appeared a few times. This sequence joins TRBV20-1 and TRBJ2-2; 9 bases match TRBD2. The CDR3 is 16 residues long. The V and J ends lost 1 base and 5 bases, in that order; junction bases with no gene match: 8. CDR1 is DFQATT, CDR2 SNEGSKA, per germline (reference sequence). The CDR3 protein is CSARVASSGSTGELFF. The CDR3 DNA sequence: TGCAGTGCTAGAGTTGCCAGTAGCGGGAGTACCGGGGAGCTGTTTTTT.

This clonotype was detected many times. V gene TRBV5-1 combines with J gene TRBJ2-3; the match to TRBD2 covers 7 bases. Germline CDR1 is SGHRS and CDR2 is YFSETQ. This CDR3 region has 18 residues. V lost 3 bases to trimming and J lost 1 base; unmatched junction nucleotides: 14. The CDR3 region has the DNA TGCGCCAGCAGCTCCGGAATTAGCGGGTCGCCGGGCACAGATACGCAGTATTTT. Translated, it gives CASSSGISGSPGTDTQYF.

This clonotype was picked up many times. The chain links TRBV14 to TRBJ2-7, with TRBD1 matching over 7 bases. The CDR3 has 15 residues. Per the germline V gene, CDR1 is SGHDN and CDR2 is FVKESK. Trimming cost V 1 base and J 3 bases; bases outside gene matches: 6. The CDR3 DNA is TGTGCCAGCAGCCAAGGACCAGGGGGATACTACGAGCAGTACTTC. Translated: CASSQGPGGYYEQYF. The complete variable domain, with remaining parts taken from reference TRBV14 and TRBJ2-7, reads EAGVTQFPSHSVIEKGQTVTLRCDPISGHDNLYWYRRVMGKEIKFLLHFVKESKQDESGMPNNRFLAERTGGTYSTLKVQPAELEDSGVYFCASSQGPGGYYEQYFGPGTRLTVT.

Ten or more counts support this clonotype. The chain employs TRBV7-3 and TRBJ2-3; 8 bases are shared with TRBD1. Trimming took 5 bases from V and 5 from J; bases not matched to a gene: 6. This CDR3 has 14 amino acids. CDR1 is SGHTA and CDR2 is FQGTGA in the germline V gene. The CDR3 region has the DNA TGTGCCAGCAGCGACCAGGGGGCTGGAGATACGCAGTATTTT. It yields the protein CASSDQGAGDTQYF.

The sample holds many counts of this clonotype. The gene calls are TRBV3-1 and TRBJ2-3, with 12 bases that match TRBD2. V lost 5 bases to trimming and J lost 5 bases; unmatched junction nucleotides: 5. Per the germline V gene, CDR1 is LGHDT and CDR2 is YNNKEL (reference sequence). CDR3 length: 15 amino acids. The DNA of the CDR3 is TGTGCCAGCAGCACGACTAGCGGGAGTCGAGATACGCAGTATTTT. Translated, it gives CASSTTSGSRDTQYF.

This clonotype was detected many times. The J gene is TRBJ2-2, the V gene TRBV5-1; D possibly corresponds to TRBD2 (5 bases). The V and J ends lost 4 bases and 6 bases respectively, with 13 bases between them. The CDR3 runs to 14 residues. Germline assignment: CDR1 SGHRS and CDR2 YFSETQ. The DNA of the CDR3 is TGCGCCAGCAGCCCGGAAACTAGGGCCGGGGAGCTGTTTTTT. It specifies CASSPETRAGELFF.

There are many counts of this clonotype. The chain employs TRBV3-1 and TRBJ2-7, with 7 bases aligning to TRBD2. The CDR3 loop spans 14 amino acids. Per the germline V gene, CDR1 is LGHDT and CDR2 is YNNKEL (reference sequence). Trimming removed 0 bases from V and 6 bases from J; junction bases left unmatched: 5. CDR3 loop: CASSQDISGLEQYF. CDR3 sequence (DNA): TGTGCCAGCAGCCAAGATATTAGCGGGCTCGAGCAGTACTTC.

There are many counts of this clonotype. The V and J genes are TRBV5-1 and TRBJ2-1; TRBD1 matches at 7 bases. After removal of 4 bases from V and 3 bases from J, the junction contained 7 bases not matched to a gene. The germline V gene encodes CDR1 SGHRS and CDR2 YFSETQ. CDR3 length equals 15 residues. The CDR3 spells CASSATGTDYNEQFF. For the CDR3, the DNA is TGCGCCAGCAGCGCTACCGGGACAGACTACAATGAGCAGTTCTTC.

In this sample, this clonotype turned up many times. This chain connects TRBV3-1 to TRBJ1-2; D might be TRBD1 (5 bases). The CDR3 covers 15 residues. Trimming took off 0 bases at V and 3 bases at J, with 11 bases between the two ends. CDR1 is LGHDT and CDR2 is YNNKEL in the germline V gene (reference sequence). The chain's CDR3 is CASSQDLLRDYGYTF. In nucleotides, the CDR3 is TGTGCCAGCAGCCAAGATCTTCTCAGGGACTATGGCTACACCTTC.

This clonotype is medium-sized. The chain couples TRBV20-1 to TRBJ1-1; maybe TRBD1 (5 bases). CDR1 is DFQATT, CDR2 SNEGSKA, per germline (reference sequence). This CDR3 has 14 residues. V was shortened by 3 bases and J by 2 bases, with 13 bases between the two germline ends. CDR3 amino acids: CSARKQGFNTEAFF. The CDR3 DNA sequence: TGCAGTGCTAGGAAGCAGGGTTTTAACACTGAAGCTTTCTTT.

This clonotype has a count of ten or more. The J gene is TRBJ2-2, the V gene TRBV25-1, with D maybe TRBD2 (7 bases). CDR1 is MGHDK, CDR2 SYGVNS, per germline. The CDR3 has 15 residues. V was shortened by 7 bases and J by 1 base, with 13 bases between the two germline ends. CDR3 protein: CASTRGAGNTGELFF. DNA for the CDR3: TGTGCCAGCACCCGGGGGGCCGGGAACACCGGGGAGCTGTTTTTT.

This clonotype was detected ten times or more. V usage is TRBV20-1 and J usage is TRBJ2-7; D is perhaps TRBD2 (5 bases). The length of the CDR3 is 13 residues. V gave up 6 bases and J gave up 0 bases, with 12 bases separating them. Germline CDR1 and CDR2: DFQATT and SNEGSKA (reference sequence). The CDR3 region has the DNA TGCAGTGCCGGAGAGGCGGGCTCCTACGAGCAGTACTTC. Protein sequence: CSAGEAGSYEQYF.

The table lists this clonotype with many counts. The chain combines TRBV7-9 with TRBJ2-7, with 8 bases fitting TRBD1. CDR1 is SEHNR and CDR2 is FQNEAQ in the germline V gene (reference sequence). The CDR3 runs 16 residues. J lost 3 bases, V lost 3 bases, and 10 bases had no gene match. CDR3 bases: TGTGCCAGCAGCTTCGGTGACGGGACAGGCATCTACGAGCAGTACTTC. Residues: CASSFGDGTGIYEQYF.

This clonotype was detected many times. The chain links TRBV5-1 to TRBJ2-1; 10 bases line up with TRBD2. Germline V gives CDR1 SGHRS, CDR2 YFSETQ. The V segment lost 2 bases and the J segment 2 bases; nucleotides outside the gene matches: 13. The CDR3 consists of 19 residues. The CDR3 spells CASSLRPIGLAVTYNEQFF. CDR3 in DNA: TGCGCCAGCAGCTTACGACCCATCGGACTAGCGGTGACCTACAATGAGCAGTTCTTC.

This clonotype was detected ten times or more. The J gene is TRBJ2-1, the V gene TRBV7-8; D is unclear. The germline V gene has CDR1 SGHVS and CDR2 FQNEAQ. V was shortened by 2 bases and J by 8 bases, with 13 bases between the two germline ends. This CDR3 has 14 residues. This chain's CDR3 is CASSLSPQSDEQFF. CDR3 coding DNA: TGTGCCAGCAGCTTATCCCCCCAGAGCGATGAGCAGTTCTTC.

Within the sample, this clonotype is medium-sized. V usage is TRBV7-3 and J usage is TRBJ2-2; D is perhaps TRBD1 (6 bases). With 4 bases removed from V and 5 bases from J, the gap between germline ends came to 11 bases. CDR1 is SGHTA, CDR2 FQGTGA, per germline. The CDR3 length is 14 residues. The CDR3 loop is CASSWNRETGELFF. In DNA form, the CDR3 reads TGTGCCAGCAGCTGGAACAGGGAAACCGGGGAGCTGTTTTTT.

This clonotype was recorded at least ten times. The V and J genes are TRBV7-9 and TRBJ2-2; 11 bases map to TRBD1. Germline CDR1 and CDR2: SEHNR and FQNEAQ (reference sequence). J was trimmed by 4 bases and V by 10 bases; bases with no gene match: 8. This CDR3 comprises 15 residues. The CDR3 DNA reads as TGTGCCACCTCGCAGGACAGGGGGCTCACCGGGGAGCTGTTTTTT. This sequence encodes CATSQDRGLTGELFF.

This clonotype is labeled medium-sized. This chain uses TRBV6-2 or TRBV6-3 with TRBJ1-5; no definite D call. This CDR3 is built from 14 residues. Germline V gives CDR1 MNHEY, CDR2 SVGEGT. V dropped 4 bases and J dropped 2 bases, with 9 bases sitting between them. CDR3 residues: CASSFLLGNQPQHF. The CDR3 DNA follows: TGTGCCAGCAGTTTCCTCCTAGGCAATCAGCCCCAGCATTTT.

This clonotype was seen repeatedly, ten times or more. V is TRBV5-1 and J is TRBJ1-1; 8 positions match TRBD1. CDR1 SGHRS and CDR2 YFSETQ come from the germline V gene. With 4 bases clipped from V and 1 base from J, the junction kept 3 bases outside the gene matches. This CDR3 spans 14 amino acids. The CDR3 DNA is TGCGCCAGCAGCATCCAGGGGGCGAACACTGAAGCTTTCTTT. Translation: CASSIQGANTEAFF.

This clonotype was picked up many times. V usage is TRBV19 and J usage is TRBJ2-2, with TRBD1 identical over 7 bases. V shed 7 bases, J shed 9 bases, and the junction held 5 bases outside the gene matches. The CDR3 has 12 residues. Germline loops: CDR1 LNHDA, CDR2 SQIVND (reference sequence). The CDR3 reads CASITGERELFF. The CDR3 DNA is TGTGCCAGTATAACAGGGGAACGGGAGCTGTTTTTT.

This clonotype was seen repeatedly, ten times or more. V is TRBV3-1 and J is TRBJ2-7; D tentatively reads TRBD1 or TRBD2 (5 bases each). Trimming pared 1 base from V and 6 bases from J, leaving 10 bases between. Germline values: CDR1 LGHDT, CDR2 YNNKEL (reference sequence). The CDR3 spans 13 residues. The CDR3 protein is CASSQGRGVEQYF. CDR3 bases: TGTGCCAGCAGCCAAGGTAGAGGGGTCGAGCAGTACTTC.

The V gene is TRBV12-5, the J gene TRBJ2-1; the D gene could be TRBD1 or TRBD2 (5 bases each). The V and J ends lost 4 bases and 4 bases respectively, with 14 bases between them. The CDR3 is 15 amino acids. From germline, CDR1 is LGHNT and CDR2 FRNRAP. The CDR3 spells CASGSLGRTYNEQFF. The CDR3 region has the DNA TGTGCTAGTGGTTCCCTGGGACGGACGTACAATGAGCAGTTCTTC.

The chain couples TRBV29-1 to TRBJ2-3, with D hard to call. CDR1 and CDR2 (germline): SQVTM, ANQGSEA. The CDR3 contains 14 residues. The ends were cut back, 4 bases at V and 4 bases at J, with 15 bases in the middle. CDR3 nucleotides: TGCAGCGTTGGACCGCTGTTGATCGCAGATACGCAGTATTTT. Encoded protein: CSVGPLLIADTQYF.

This clonotype was found many times. The chain employs TRBV29-1 and TRBJ2-7; 8 positions agree with TRBD2. V shed 1 base and J 1 base; nucleotides not matched to a gene: 3. Germline V gene data show CDR1 as SQVTM and CDR2 as ANQGSEA. The CDR3 consists of 14 residues. DNA of the CDR3: TGCAGCGTTGAAGCCTCGGGAGGGTCCTACGAGCAGTACTTC. This sequence encodes CSVEASGGSYEQYF.

By its share, this clonotype is medium-sized (0.01 to 0.1%). The J gene is TRBJ2-5, the V gene TRBV24-1; the match to TRBD2 covers 7 bases. V gave up 9 bases and J gave up 4 bases; unmatched junction bases: 4. The germline V gene encodes CDR1 KGHDR and CDR2 SFDVKD. This CDR3 spans 12 amino acids. CDR3 residues: CATSGGRETQYF. DNA for the CDR3: TGTGCCACCTCGGGAGGCAGAGAGACCCAGTACTTC.

This clonotype was seen repeatedly, ten times or more. The gene calls are TRBV20-1 and TRBJ2-1; perhaps D is TRBD1 or TRBD2 (5 bases each). Deletions cut 5 bases from V and 5 bases from J, with 22 bases between. The germline V gene encodes CDR1 DFQATT and CDR2 SNEGSKA (reference sequence). There are 16 residues in the CDR3. CDR3 in amino acids: CSAGSRIGDRDNEQFF. CDR3 DNA sequence: TGCAGTGCTGGCTCTAGAATAGGGGACCGGGACAATGAGCAGTTCTTC.